A single sample is the source of the 14 T cell receptor beta chains below, sequenced in a study of long-term antiretroviral therapy in people with HIV. The immunoSEQ assay was v3.0, run at survey level. Using immunoSEQ multiplex PCR, the repertoire was profiled, and TCRdb retains in-frame clones only, with some absent. The repertoire holds around 30,000 clones, with around 96% as singletons. Here the sequenced sample was unsorted PBMCs, taken 5.3 years after starting antiretroviral therapy. The receptor set was obtained from a young man with HIV.

The CDR3 here is CASSIDRGGASPLHF. In DNA, the CDR3 is TGTGCCAGTAGTATAGATCGCGGGGGAGCTTCACCCCTCCACTTT. The V and J genes are TRBV19 and TRBJ1-6, with a tentative D call TRBD1 (5 bases). V gave up 0 bases and J gave up 9 bases, with 12 bases separating them. CDR1 is LNHDA and CDR2 is SQIVND in the germline V gene (reference sequence). This CDR3 has 15 residues. The complete variable domain, with remaining parts taken from reference TRBV19 and TRBJ1-6, reads DGGITQSPKYLFRKEGQNVTLSCEQNLNHDAMYWYRQDPGQGLRLIYYSQIVNDFQKGDIAEGYSVSREKKESFPLTVTSAQKNPTAFYLCASSIDRGGASPLHFGNGTRLTVT.

V usage is TRBV7-3 and J usage is TRBJ2-3; 8 bases agree with TRBD1. Losses at the gene ends were 0 bases for V and 4 bases for J; bases not matched to a gene: 9. Germline V lookup: CDR1 SGHTA, CDR2 FQGTGA. The CDR3 runs 17 residues. The chain's CDR3 is CASSLTAPGQVADTQYF. The CDR3 DNA is TGTGCCAGCAGCTTAACCGCTCCGGGACAGGTCGCAGATACGCAGTATTTT.

This rearrangement joins TRBV19 to TRBJ2-7, with D tentatively TRBD1 or TRBD2 (5 bases each). This CDR3 has 15 amino acids. CDR1 is LNHDA and CDR2 is SQIVND in the germline V gene (reference sequence). V was trimmed by 5 bases and J by 0 bases, leaving 14 bases between them. The CDR3 DNA is TGTGCCAGTAGTGAAGGAGCTGGGGGCTCCTACGAGCAGTACTTC. Translating gives CASSEGAGGSYEQYF.

The genes are TRBV5-5 and TRBJ2-7; maybe TRBD1 (5 bases). The V end was cut by 0 bases, the J end by 0 bases, with 7 bases between. The CDR3 sequence is 14 residues long. Germline V lookup: CDR1 SGHKS, CDR2 YYEKEE (reference sequence). The CDR3 DNA is TGTGCCAGCAGCTTGGGACAGATCTCCTACGAGCAGTACTTC. It specifies CASSLGQISYEQYF.

This clone was counted a single time. V and J are TRBV11-2 and TRBJ2-1, with 9 bases aligning to TRBD2. The germline V gene has CDR1 SGHAT and CDR2 FQNNGV. Germline trimming cut 5 bases from V and 0 bases from J; bases unmatched to any gene: 2. The CDR3 contains 15 residues. The CDR3 is CASSVSGGSYNEQFF. CDR3 bases: TGTGCCAGCAGCGTTAGCGGGGGCTCCTACAATGAGCAGTTCTTC.

The chain recombines TRBV6-4 with TRBJ2-1; D not certain. Trimming shortened V by 5 bases and J by 2 bases, and 7 bases separated the two germline ends. This CDR3 spans 13 amino acids. The germline CDR1 and CDR2 sequences are MRHNA and SNTAGT. CDR3 region: CASSSTTYNEQFF. The CDR3 DNA is TGTGCCAGCAGTAGTACTACCTACAATGAGCAGTTCTTC.

The chain recombines TRBV7-9 with TRBJ2-7; D is possibly TRBD1 (6 bases). Looked up from germline, CDR1 is SEHNR and CDR2 is FQNEAQ (reference sequence). The V and J ends lost 5 bases and 4 bases respectively, with 9 bases between them. CDR3 size: 12 residues. The CDR3 is CASSQDSYEQYF. CDR3 nucleotide sequence: TGTGCCAGCAGCCAGGACAGTTACGAGCAGTACTTC.

This sequence joins TRBV5-5 and TRBJ2-2; TRBD2 agrees at 8 bases. The germline gives CDR1 SGHKS, CDR2 YYEKEE (reference sequence). This CDR3 is built from 16 residues. J was trimmed by 1 base and V by 1 base; bases with no gene match: 3. In DNA, the CDR3 is TGTGCCAGCAGCTTGTTCGCGGGGGGGAACACCGGGGAGCTGTTTTTT. Translation gives CASSLFAGGNTGELFF. The full variable domain, completed using reference TRBV5-5 and TRBJ2-2, is DAGVTQSPTHLIKTRGQQVTLRCSPISGHKSVSWYQQVLGQGPQFIFQYYEKEERGRGNFPDRFSARQFPNYSSELNVNALLLGDSALYLCASSLFAGGNTGELFFGEGSRLTVL.

The chain links TRBV7-8 to TRBJ2-3; TRBD2 aligns across 9 bases. This CDR3 spans 16 amino acids. Germline trimming cut 5 bases from V and 5 bases from J; bases unmatched to any gene: 11. Germline CDR1 and CDR2: SGHVS and FQNEAQ. CDR3 amino acids: CASSPIAGEGRDTQYF. The CDR3, as DNA: TGTGCCAGCAGCCCCATAGCGGGAGAGGGCCGAGATACGCAGTATTTT.

This clone is a singleton in its sample. V gene TRBV5-1 combines with J gene TRBJ1-2; D gene uncertain. There are 14 residues in the CDR3. V shed 7 bases and J shed 0 bases, with 13 bases lying between them. In germline, CDR1 is SGHRS, CDR2 YFSETQ. The CDR3 protein is CASREGTSNYGYTF. In DNA, the CDR3 is TGCGCCAGCCGCGAGGGCACCTCTAACTATGGCTACACCTTC.

In its sample, this clone was seen once. The chain is built from TRBV6-4 and TRBJ2-7; 12 bases are a match to TRBD2. V dropped 7 bases and J dropped 4; count of bases not matched to a gene: 11. The germline CDR1 and CDR2 sequences are MRHNA and SNTAGT. The CDR3 totals 16 residues. CDR3 sequence reads: CASTEKTSGGSYEQYF. The CDR3 bases are TGTGCCAGCACAGAGAAGACTAGCGGGGGCTCTTACGAGCAGTACTTC.

The chain links TRBV11-2 to TRBJ1-1; D possibly corresponds to TRBD1 (5 bases). Trimming removed 5 bases at V and 1 base at J, with 17 bases between. This CDR3 has 16 residues. CDR1 is SGHAT and CDR2 is FQNNGV in the germline V gene. The CDR3 region has the DNA TGTGCCAGCAGCCCCCTGATTCAGGGCCCGAACACTGAAGCTTTCTTT. Its translation is CASSPLIQGPNTEAFF.

The V gene is TRBV7-9, the J gene TRBJ1-1; D not certain. Germline lookup yields CDR1 SEHNR and CDR2 FQNEAQ (reference sequence). The V and J ends lost 6 bases and 7 bases respectively, with 24 bases between them. The CDR3 covers 16 residues. The CDR3 coding sequence is TGTGCCAGCAGTCGACAACCGAGGACCGCCGAGGGTGAAGCTTTCTTT. This translates into CASSRQPRTAEGEAFF. The full variable domain, its missing parts supplied by reference TRBV7-9 and TRBJ1-1, is DTGVSQNPRHKITKRGQNVTFRCDPISEHNRLYWYRQTLGQGPEFLTYFQNEAQLEKSRLLSDRFSAERPKGSFSTLEIQRTEQGDSAMYLCASSRQPRTAEGEAFFGQGTRLTVV.

The gene calls are TRBV5-1 and TRBJ2-1, with D hard to call. Germline-derived CDR1 and CDR2 are SGHRS and YFSETQ. V was shortened by 4 bases and J by 9 bases, with 17 bases between the two germline ends. The CDR3 covers 14 residues. CDR3 loop: CASSPETPYAEQFF. The CDR3 region has the DNA TGCGCCAGCAGCCCTGAGACCCCCTACGCTGAGCAGTTCTTC.